The 6 T cell receptor beta chains reported below all come from one sample, sequenced in a study of T cells in Graves' hyperthyroidism and ophthalmopathy. Amplification targeted TCR beta CDR3 regions from RNA transcripts. During a first-round RT-PCR of the TCR CDR3, the HTBI primer set was used. TCRdb re-analysed the multiplex PCR reads in MiXCR, keeping a single row per CDR3 protein. The data contain 300,000 to 400,000 distinct CDR3 sequences, about 14% of them singletons. Sequencing was carried out using blood. Every receptor here comes from a woman aged 30 to 39 with Graves' ophthalmopathy.

This clonotype was found a few times. The genes are TRBV5-8 and TRBJ1-6; 7 nucleotides agree with TRBD1. With 8 bases clipped from V and 8 bases from J, the junction kept 10 bases outside the gene matches. This CDR3 spans 14 amino acids. CDR1 and CDR2 from the germline V gene are SGHTS and YDEGEE. CDR3: CASYDRATYSPLHF. CDR3 DNA sequence: TGTGCCAGTTATGACAGGGCGACTTATTCACCCCTCCACTTT.

Ten or more counts support this clonotype. The V and J genes are TRBV6-2 or TRBV6-3 and TRBJ2-7; D call uncertain. CDR1 and CDR2 (germline): MNHEY, SVGEGT. Trimming pared 5 bases from V and 3 bases from J, leaving 5 bases between. CDR3 length: 11 residues. In nucleotides, the CDR3 is TGTGCCAGCAGTCGTGTCTACGAGCAGTACTTC. Translated, it gives CASSRVYEQYF.

The sample holds one count of this clonotype. A much larger clone differs by one base, so this may be a read error. The CDR3 spells CASSLSNEKMFF. CDR3 DNA sequence: TGTGCCAGCAGCCTCTCTAATGAAAAAATGTTTTTT. V gene TRBV7-2 combines with J gene TRBJ1-4; D uncertain. This CDR3 has 12 amino acids. Germline V gene lookup returns CDR1 SGHTA and CDR2 FQGNSA.

This clonotype was recorded a few times. The chain carries TRBV14 and TRBJ2-1; D is tentatively TRBD1 or TRBD2 (6 bases each). Germline lookup yields CDR1 SGHDN and CDR2 FVKESK. The V end was cut by 4 bases, the J end by 0 bases, with 13 bases between. CDR3 length: 16 residues. The CDR3 region has the DNA TGTGCCAGCAGCCGAACAGGGACTTACTCCTACAATGAGCAGTTCTTC. This codes for CASSRTGTYSYNEQFF.

This clonotype was counted at least ten times. The rearrangement joins TRBV6-1 to TRBJ1-1; maybe TRBD1 (6 bases). CDR3 length equals 14 residues. Germline-derived CDR1 and CDR2 are MNHNS and SASEGT. V gave up 8 bases and J gave up 5 bases, with 18 bases separating them. Here the CDR3 DNA reads TGTGCCAGCCAAAGACAGGTTCCCGTGACTGAAGCTTTCTTT. Protein product: CASQRQVPVTEAFF.

This clonotype was counted ten times or more. This chain joins TRBV28 and TRBJ2-7, with D perhaps matching TRBD1 or TRBD2 (5 bases each). Trimming removed 1 base at V and 7 bases at J, with 14 bases between. This CDR3 comprises 14 residues. Germline V gene lookup returns CDR1 MDHEN and CDR2 SYDVKM. This CDR3 reads CASSLFTGKGEQYF. CDR3 DNA: TGTGCCAGCAGTTTATTTACGGGAAAGGGGGAGCAGTACTTC.